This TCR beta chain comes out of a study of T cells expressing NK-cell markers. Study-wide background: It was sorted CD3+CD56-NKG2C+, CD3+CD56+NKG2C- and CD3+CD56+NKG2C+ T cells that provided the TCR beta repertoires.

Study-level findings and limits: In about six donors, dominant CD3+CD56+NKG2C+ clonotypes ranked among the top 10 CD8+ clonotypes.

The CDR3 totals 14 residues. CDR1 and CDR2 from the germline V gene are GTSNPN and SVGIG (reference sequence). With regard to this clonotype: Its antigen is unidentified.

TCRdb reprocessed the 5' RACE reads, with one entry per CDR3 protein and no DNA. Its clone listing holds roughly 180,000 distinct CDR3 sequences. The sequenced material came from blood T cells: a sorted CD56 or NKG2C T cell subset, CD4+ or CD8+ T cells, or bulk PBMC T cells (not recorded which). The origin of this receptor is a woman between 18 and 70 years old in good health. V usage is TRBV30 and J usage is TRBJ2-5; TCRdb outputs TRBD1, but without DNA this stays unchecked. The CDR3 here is CAWSAAGGQETQYF.